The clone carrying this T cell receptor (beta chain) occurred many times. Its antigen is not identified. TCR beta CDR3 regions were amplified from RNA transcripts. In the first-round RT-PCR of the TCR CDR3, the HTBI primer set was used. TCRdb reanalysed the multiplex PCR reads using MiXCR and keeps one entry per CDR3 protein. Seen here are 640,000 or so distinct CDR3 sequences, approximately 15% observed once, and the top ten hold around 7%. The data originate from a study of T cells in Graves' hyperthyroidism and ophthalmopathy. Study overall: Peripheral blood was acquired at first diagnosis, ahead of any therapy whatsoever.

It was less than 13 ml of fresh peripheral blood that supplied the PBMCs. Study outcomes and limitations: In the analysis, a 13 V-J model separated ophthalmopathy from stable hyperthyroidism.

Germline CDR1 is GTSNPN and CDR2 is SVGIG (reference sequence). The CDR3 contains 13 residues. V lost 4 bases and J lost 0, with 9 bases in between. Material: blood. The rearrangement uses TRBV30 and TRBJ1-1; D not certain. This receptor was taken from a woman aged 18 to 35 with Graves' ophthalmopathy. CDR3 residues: CAWIRRLNTEAFF. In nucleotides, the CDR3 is TGTGCCTGGATTCGACGGTTGAACACTGAAGCTTTCTTT.